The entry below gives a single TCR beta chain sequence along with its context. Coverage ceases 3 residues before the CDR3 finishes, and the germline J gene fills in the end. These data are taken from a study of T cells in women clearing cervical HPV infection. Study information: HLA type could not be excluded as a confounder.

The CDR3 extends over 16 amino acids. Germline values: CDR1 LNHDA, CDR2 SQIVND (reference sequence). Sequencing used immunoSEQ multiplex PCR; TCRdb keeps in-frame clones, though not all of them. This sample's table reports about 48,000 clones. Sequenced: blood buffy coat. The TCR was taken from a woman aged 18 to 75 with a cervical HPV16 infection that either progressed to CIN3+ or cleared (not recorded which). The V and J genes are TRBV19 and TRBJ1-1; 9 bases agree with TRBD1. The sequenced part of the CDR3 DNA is TGTGCCAGTAGTATCTTAACCGGACAGGGGTCTTCGCGG. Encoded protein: CASSILTGQGSSR. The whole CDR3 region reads CASSILTGQGSSRAFF.